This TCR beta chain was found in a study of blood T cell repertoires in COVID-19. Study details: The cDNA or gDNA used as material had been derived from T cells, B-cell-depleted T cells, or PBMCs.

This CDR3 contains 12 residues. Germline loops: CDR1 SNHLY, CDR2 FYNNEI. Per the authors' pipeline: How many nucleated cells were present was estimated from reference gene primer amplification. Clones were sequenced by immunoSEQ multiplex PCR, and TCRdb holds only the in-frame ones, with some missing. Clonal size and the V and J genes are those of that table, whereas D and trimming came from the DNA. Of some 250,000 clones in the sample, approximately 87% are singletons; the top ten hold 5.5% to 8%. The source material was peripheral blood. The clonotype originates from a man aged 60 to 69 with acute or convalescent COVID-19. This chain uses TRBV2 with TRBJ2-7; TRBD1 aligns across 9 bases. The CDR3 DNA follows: TGTGGGAGGGGACAGGGAGACGGCGAGCAGTACTTC. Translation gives CGRGQGDGEQYF.